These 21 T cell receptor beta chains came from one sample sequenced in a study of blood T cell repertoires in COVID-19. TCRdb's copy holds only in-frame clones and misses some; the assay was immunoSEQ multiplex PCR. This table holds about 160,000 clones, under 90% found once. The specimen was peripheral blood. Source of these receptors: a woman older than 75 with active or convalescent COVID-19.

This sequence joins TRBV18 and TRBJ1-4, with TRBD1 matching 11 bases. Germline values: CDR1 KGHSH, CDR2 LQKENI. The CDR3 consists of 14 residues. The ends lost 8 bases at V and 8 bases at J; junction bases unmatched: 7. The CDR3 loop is CASRPGQGGEKLFF. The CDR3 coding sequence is TGTGCCAGCCGTCCGGGACAGGGGGGCGAAAAACTGTTTTTT.

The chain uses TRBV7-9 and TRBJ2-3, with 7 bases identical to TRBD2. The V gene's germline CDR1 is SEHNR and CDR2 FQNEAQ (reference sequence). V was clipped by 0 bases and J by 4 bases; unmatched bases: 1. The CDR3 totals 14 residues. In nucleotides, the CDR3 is TGTGCCAGCAGCTTAGCGGGGGGGGCAGATACGCAGTATTTT. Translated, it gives CASSLAGGADTQYF.

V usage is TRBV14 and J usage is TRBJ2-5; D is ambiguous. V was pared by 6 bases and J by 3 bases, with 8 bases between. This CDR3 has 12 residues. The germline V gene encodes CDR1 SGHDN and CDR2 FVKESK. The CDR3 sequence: CASRSQEETQYF. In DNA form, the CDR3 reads TGTGCCAGCAGGTCCCAGGAAGAGACCCAGTACTTC.

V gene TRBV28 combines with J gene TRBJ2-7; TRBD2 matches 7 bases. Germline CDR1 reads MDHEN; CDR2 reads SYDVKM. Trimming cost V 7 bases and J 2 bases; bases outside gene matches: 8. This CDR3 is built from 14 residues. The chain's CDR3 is CASKGVAGAYEQYF. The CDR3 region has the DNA TGTGCCAGCAAAGGTGTCGCGGGGGCCTACGAGCAGTACTTC.

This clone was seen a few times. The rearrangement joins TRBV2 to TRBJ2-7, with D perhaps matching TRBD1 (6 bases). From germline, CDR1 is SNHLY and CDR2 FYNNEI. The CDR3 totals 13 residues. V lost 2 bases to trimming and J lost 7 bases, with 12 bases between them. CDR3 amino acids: CASSEIVRGEQYF. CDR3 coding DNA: TGTGCCAGCAGTGAAATAGTTAGGGGGGAGCAGTACTTC.

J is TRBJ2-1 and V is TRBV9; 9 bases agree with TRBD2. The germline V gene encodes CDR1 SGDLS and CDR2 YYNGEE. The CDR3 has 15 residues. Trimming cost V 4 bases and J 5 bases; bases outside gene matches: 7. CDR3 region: CASSWGASGNNEQFF. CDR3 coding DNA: TGTGCCAGCAGCTGGGGGGCTAGCGGGAACAATGAGCAGTTCTTC.

Written as DNA, the CDR3 is TGTGCCAGCACCCCCATGGACAGGGGGTTTGGAAACACCATATATTTT. This encodes CASTPMDRGFGNTIYF. The chain joins TRBV11-2 to TRBJ1-3; 10 nucleotides align to TRBD1. V lost 7 bases and J lost 3; bases outside the gene matches: 9. Germline lookup yields CDR1 SGHAT and CDR2 FQNNGV. The CDR3 is made up of 16 amino acids.

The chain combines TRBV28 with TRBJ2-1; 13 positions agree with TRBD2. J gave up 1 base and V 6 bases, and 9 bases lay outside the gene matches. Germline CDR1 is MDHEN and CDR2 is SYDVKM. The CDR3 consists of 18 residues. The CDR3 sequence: CASRTLAGGIKSYNEQFF. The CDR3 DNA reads TGTGCCAGCAGGACACTAGCGGGAGGGATTAAGTCCTACAATGAGCAGTTCTTC.

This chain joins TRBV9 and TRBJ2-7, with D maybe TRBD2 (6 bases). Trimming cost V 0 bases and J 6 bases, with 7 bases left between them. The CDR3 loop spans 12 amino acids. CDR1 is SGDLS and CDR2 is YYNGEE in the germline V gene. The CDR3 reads CASSVGRGEQYF. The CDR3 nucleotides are TGTGCCAGCAGCGTAGGGAGGGGCGAGCAGTACTTC.

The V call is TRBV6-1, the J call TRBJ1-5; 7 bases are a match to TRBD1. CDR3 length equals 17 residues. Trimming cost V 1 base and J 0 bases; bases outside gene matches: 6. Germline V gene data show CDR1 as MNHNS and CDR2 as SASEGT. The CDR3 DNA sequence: TGTGCCAGCAGTGAAGATAGGGGACAGCATAGCAATCAGCCCCAGCATTTT. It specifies CASSEDRGQHSNQPQHF.

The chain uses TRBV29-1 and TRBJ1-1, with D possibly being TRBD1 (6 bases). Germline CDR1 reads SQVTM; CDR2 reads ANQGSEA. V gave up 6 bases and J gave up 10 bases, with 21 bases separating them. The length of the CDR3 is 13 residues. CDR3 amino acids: CSVLPTGSLGAFF. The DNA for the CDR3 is TGCAGCGTCCTACCTACAGGGAGCCTGGGAGCTTTCTTT.

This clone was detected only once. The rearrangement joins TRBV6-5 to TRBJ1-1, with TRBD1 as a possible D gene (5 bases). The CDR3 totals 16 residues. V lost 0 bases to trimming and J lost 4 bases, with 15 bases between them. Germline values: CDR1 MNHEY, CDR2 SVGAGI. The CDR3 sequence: CASSYSWGPRGTEAFF. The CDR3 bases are TGTGCCAGCAGTTACTCGTGGGGCCCCCGTGGCACTGAAGCTTTCTTT.

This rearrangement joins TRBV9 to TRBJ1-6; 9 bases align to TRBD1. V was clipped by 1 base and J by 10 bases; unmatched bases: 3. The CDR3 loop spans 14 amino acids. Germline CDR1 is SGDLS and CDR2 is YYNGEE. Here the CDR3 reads CASSVLGQGSPLHF. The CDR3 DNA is TGTGCCAGCAGCGTACTGGGACAGGGATCACCCCTCCACTTT.

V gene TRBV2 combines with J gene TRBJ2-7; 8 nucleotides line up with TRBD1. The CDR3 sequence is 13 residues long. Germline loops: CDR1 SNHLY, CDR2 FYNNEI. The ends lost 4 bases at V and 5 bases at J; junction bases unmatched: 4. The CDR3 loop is CASSADRDNEQYF. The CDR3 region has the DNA TGTGCCAGCAGTGCGGACAGGGACAACGAGCAGTACTTC.

The CDR3 here is CASSSPGNTEAFF. Here the CDR3 DNA reads TGCGCCAGCAGCTCCCCCGGGAACACTGAAGCTTTCTTT. The chain combines TRBV5-1 with TRBJ1-1; D is uncertain. The CDR3 length is 13 residues. The V and J ends lost 3 bases and 1 base respectively, with 7 bases between them. Per germline, CDR1 SGHRS and CDR2 YFSETQ.

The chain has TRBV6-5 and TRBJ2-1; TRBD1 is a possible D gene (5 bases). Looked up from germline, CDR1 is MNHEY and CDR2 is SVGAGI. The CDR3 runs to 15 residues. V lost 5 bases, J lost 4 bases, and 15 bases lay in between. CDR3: CASSPNQSGYNEQFF. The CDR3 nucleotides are TGTGCCAGCAGTCCTAATCAGTCAGGGTACAATGAGCAGTTCTTC.

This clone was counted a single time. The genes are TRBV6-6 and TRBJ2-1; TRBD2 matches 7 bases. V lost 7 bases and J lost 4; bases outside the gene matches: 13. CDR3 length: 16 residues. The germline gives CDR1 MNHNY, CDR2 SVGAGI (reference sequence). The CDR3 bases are TGTGCCAGCACAAGTGGTAAGCGGGGCCTATACAATGAGCAGTTCTTC. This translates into CASTSGKRGLYNEQFF.

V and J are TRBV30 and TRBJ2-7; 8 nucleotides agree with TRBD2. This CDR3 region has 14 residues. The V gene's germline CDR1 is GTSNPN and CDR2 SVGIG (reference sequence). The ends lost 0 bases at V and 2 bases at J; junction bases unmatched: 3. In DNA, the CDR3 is TGTGCCTGGAGTGTCGGTAGCGGGACCTACGAGCAGTACTTC. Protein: CAWSVGSGTYEQYF. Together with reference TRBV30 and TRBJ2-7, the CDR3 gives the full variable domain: SQTIHQWPATLVQPVGSPLSLECTVEGTSNPNLYWYRQAAGRGLQLLFYSVGIGQISSEVPQNLSASRPQDRQFILSSKKLLLSDSGFYLCAWSVGSGTYEQYFGPGTRLTVT.

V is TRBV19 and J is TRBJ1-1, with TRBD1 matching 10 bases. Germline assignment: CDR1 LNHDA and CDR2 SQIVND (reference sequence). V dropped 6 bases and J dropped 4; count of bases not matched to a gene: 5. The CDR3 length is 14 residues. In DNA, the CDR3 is TGTGCCAGTAGCCTGGACAGGGGGACCACTGAAGCTTTCTTT. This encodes CASSLDRGTTEAFF.

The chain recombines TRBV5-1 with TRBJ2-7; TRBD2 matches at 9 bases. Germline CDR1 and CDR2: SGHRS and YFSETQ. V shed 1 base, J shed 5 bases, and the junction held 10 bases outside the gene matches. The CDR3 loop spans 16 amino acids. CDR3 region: CASSLIVSGRYDEQYF. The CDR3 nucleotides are TGCGCCAGCAGCTTGATTGTTAGCGGGAGATACGACGAGCAGTACTTC.

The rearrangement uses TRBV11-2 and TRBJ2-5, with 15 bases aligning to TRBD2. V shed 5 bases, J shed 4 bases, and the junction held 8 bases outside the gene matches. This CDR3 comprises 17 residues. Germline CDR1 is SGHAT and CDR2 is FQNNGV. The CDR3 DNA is TGTGCCAGCAGCAAATATGGACTAGCGGGAGGGGGAGAGACCCAGTACTTC. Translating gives CASSKYGLAGGGETQYF.